The clone carrying this T cell receptor (beta chain) was recorded a few times. Its matching antigen is unknown. This sample was included in a study of blood T cells in healthy people across ages. Study-wide background: Per two T cells, about one barcoded beta molecule was captured through template switching.

Study-level points and caveats: Higher naive T cell percentage went strongly together with higher TCR beta diversity. Diversity figures derived from one million T cells were judged to underestimate the true value.

The germline V gene encodes CDR1 SQVTM and CDR2 ANQGSEA. The CDR3 length is 17 residues. J lost 4 bases, V lost 4 bases, and 15 bases had no gene match. Next came a second PCR, run for about 7 to 12 cycles, which used a sample-barcoded 5' primer along with a J-beta primer mix. TCRdb reanalysed the 5' RACE reads using MiXCR and keeps one entry per CDR3 protein. The table lists some 1.4 million distinct CDR3 sequences, about 40% of them singletons, with 7% to 9% in the top ten. V and J are TRBV29-1 and TRBJ2-1; 8 bases fit TRBD2. Sequencing was carried out using blood. This TCR was sampled from a woman under 30 in good health. The CDR3 DNA follows: TGCAGCGTTGTAGATCTTGGGACGGGGGGGACATACAATGAGCAGTTCTTC. It codes for CSVVDLGTGGTYNEQFF.